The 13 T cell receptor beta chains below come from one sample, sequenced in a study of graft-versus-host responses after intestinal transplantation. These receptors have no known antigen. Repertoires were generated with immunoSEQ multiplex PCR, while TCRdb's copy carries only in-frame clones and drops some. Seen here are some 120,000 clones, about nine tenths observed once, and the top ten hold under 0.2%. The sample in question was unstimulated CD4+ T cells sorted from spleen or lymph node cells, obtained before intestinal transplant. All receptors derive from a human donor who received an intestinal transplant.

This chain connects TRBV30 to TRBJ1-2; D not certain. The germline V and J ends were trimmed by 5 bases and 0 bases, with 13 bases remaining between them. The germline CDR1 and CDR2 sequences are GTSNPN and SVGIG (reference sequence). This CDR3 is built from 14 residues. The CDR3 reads CAWRGYPTNYGYTF. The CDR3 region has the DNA TGTGCCTGGCGGGGATATCCCACTAACTATGGCTACACCTTC.

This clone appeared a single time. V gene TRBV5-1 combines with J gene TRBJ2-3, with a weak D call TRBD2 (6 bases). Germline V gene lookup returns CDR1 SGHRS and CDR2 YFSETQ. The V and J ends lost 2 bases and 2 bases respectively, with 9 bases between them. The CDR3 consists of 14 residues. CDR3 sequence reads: CASSLERVTDTQYF. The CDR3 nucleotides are TGCGCCAGCAGCTTAGAGCGGGTCACAGATACGCAGTATTTT.

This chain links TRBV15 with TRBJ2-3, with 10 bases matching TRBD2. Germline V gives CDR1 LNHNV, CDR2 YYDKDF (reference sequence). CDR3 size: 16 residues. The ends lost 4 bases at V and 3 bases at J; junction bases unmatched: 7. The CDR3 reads CATSKPLAGVTDTQYF. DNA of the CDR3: TGTGCCACCAGCAAACCGCTAGCGGGAGTAACAGATACGCAGTATTTT.

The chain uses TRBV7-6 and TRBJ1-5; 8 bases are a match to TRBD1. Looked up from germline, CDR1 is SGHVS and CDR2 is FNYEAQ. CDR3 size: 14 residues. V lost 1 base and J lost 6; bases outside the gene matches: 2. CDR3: CASSLDRGGQPQHF. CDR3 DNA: TGTGCCAGCAGCTTAGACAGGGGGGGTCAGCCCCAGCATTTT. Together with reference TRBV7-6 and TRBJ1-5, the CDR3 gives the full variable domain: GAGVSQSPRYKVTKRGQDVALRCDPISGHVSLYWYRQALGQGPEFLTYFNYEAQQDKSGLPNDRFSAERPEGSISTLTIQRTEQRDSAMYRCASSLDRGGQPQHFGDGTRLSIL.

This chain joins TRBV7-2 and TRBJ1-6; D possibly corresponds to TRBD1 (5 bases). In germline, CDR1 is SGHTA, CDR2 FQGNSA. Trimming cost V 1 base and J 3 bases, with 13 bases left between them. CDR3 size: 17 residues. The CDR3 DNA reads TGTGCCAGCAGCTTAGGTTCGAGGGGACTCTATAATTCACCCCTCCACTTT. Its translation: CASSLGSRGLYNSPLHF.

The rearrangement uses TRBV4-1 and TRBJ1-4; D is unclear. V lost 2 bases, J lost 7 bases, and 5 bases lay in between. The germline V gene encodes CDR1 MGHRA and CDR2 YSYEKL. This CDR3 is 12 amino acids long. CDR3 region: CASSQSFEKLFF. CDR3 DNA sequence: TGCGCCAGCAGCCAATCTTTTGAAAAACTGTTTTTT.

For the CDR3, the DNA is TGTGCCAGCAGCTTTAGTTCCAGGGCGACAACAGATACGCAGTATTTT. It yields the protein CASSFSSRATTDTQYF. V is TRBV7-6 and J is TRBJ2-3, with TRBD1 as a possible D gene (5 bases). The CDR3 is 16 amino acids. Germline V gives CDR1 SGHVS, CDR2 FNYEAQ. The V gene lost 3 bases and the J gene lost 3 bases, with 16 bases spanning the gap.

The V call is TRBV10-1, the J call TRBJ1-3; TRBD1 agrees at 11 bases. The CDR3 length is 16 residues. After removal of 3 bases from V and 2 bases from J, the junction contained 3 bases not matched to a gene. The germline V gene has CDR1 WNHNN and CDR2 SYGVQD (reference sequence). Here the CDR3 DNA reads TGCGCCAGCAGTGACCGGGACAGGGGGACTGGAAACACCATATATTTT. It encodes CASSDRDRGTGNTIYF.

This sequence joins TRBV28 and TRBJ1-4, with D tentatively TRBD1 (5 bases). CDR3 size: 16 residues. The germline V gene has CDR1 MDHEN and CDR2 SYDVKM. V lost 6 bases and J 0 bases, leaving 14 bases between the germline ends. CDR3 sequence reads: CASRGRNRPTNEKLFF. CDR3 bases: TGTGCCAGCAGGGGGCGGAACCGACCAACTAATGAAAAACTGTTTTTT.

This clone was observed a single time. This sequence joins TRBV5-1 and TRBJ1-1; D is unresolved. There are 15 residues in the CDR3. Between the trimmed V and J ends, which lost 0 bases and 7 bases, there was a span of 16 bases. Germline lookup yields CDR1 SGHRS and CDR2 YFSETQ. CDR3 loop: CASSLETIRGSEAFF. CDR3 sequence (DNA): TGCGCCAGCAGCTTGGAGACGATTCGAGGAAGTGAAGCTTTCTTT.

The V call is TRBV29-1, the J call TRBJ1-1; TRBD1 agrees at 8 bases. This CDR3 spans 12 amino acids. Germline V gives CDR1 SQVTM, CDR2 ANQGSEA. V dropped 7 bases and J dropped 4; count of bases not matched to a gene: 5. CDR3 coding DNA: TGCAGCGGAGGACAGGGAGGCACTGAAGCTTTCTTT. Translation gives CSGGQGGTEAFF.

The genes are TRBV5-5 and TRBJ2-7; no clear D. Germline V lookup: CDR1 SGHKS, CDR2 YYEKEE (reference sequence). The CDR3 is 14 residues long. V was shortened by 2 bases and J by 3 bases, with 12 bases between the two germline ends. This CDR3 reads CASSLPGRYYEQYF. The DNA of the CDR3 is TGTGCCAGCAGCTTACCAGGCAGGTACTACGAGCAGTACTTC.

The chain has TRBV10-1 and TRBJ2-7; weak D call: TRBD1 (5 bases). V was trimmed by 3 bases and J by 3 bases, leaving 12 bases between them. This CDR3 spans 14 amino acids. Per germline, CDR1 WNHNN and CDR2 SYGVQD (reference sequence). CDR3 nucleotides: TGCGCCAGCAGTGATTCAGGGCGAGACTACGAGCAGTACTTC. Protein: CASSDSGRDYEQYF.